A selection of T cell receptor beta chains follows, all from one sample in a study of T cells in Graves' hyperthyroidism and ophthalmopathy. TCRdb called the multiplex PCR reads again in MiXCR, with one record for every CDR3 protein. The table shows hundreds of thousands of distinct CDR3 sequences, with approximately 17% occurring only once. The source material was blood. The source of these receptors is a woman between 55 and 75 years old with Graves' ophthalmopathy. Each CDR3 is given with its conserved first and last residue. A D gene is named only where the DNA matches it firmly. Clone size is given for some rows only: seen once, a few or many times, or a class if the clone is expanded.

J: TRBJ1-3; D: -; V: TRBV5-4; size: -; DNA: TGTGCCAGCAGCTTGTACGCAGACACCATATATTTT; CDR3: CASSLYADTIYF
J: TRBJ2-1; D: TRBD1; V: TRBV12-3/TRBV12-4; size: -; DNA: TGTGCCAGCAGTGCTTACAGGGGTCCCTCCTACAATGAGCAGTTCTTC; CDR3: CASSAYRGPSYNEQFF
J: TRBJ2-7; D: -; V: TRBV7-9; size: many; DNA: TGTGCCAGCAGCTCAAATACCGGGACCTATAGACCCTACGAGCAGTACTTC; CDR3: CASSSNTGTYRPYEQYF
J: TRBJ2-7; D: TRBD2; V: TRBV12-3/TRBV12-4; size: many; DNA: TGTGCCAGCAGTGCTCGGACTAGCGGGCGCTACGAGCAGTACTTC; CDR3: CASSARTSGRYEQYF
J: TRBJ1-1; D: TRBD1; V: TRBV27; size: few; DNA: TGTGCCAGCAGTTGGTCCGGACAGGGGGCTGGAGCTTTCTTT; CDR3: CASSWSGQGAGAFF
J: TRBJ1-1; D: -; V: TRBV18; size: many; DNA: TGTGCCAGCTCACCACCGCGAGGGGTCGGCACTGAAGCTTTCTTT; CDR3: CASSPPRGVGTEAFF
J: TRBJ2-3; D: -; V: TRBV7-2; size: many; DNA: TGTGCCAGCACCCCTGACACAGATACGCAGTATTTT; CDR3: CASTPDTDTQYF
J: TRBJ2-3; D: TRBD1; V: TRBV5-4; size: -; DNA: TGTGCCAGCAGCTTGGGGGGGACAGGGGGCGCAACAGATACGCAGTATTTT; CDR3: CASSLGGTGGATDTQYF
J: TRBJ2-3; D: -; V: TRBV2; size: many; DNA: TGTGCCAGCAGTCCCGGGACCACAGATACGCAGTATTTT; CDR3: CASSPGTTDTQYF
J: TRBJ1-5; D: -; V: TRBV28; size: -; DNA: TGTGCCAGCACCTGGACGTTCCAGGGGAGCAATCAGCCCCAGCATTTT; CDR3: CASTWTFQGSNQPQHF
J: TRBJ1-2; D: -; V: TRBV5-8; size: few; DNA: TGTGCCAGCAGCCCGATGGACGGTGCTTATGGCTACACCTTC; CDR3: CASSPMDGAYGYTF
J: TRBJ1-6; D: -; V: TRBV14; size: -; DNA: TGTGCCAGCAGCCGCGGGACGGCATATTCACCCCTCCACTTT; CDR3: CASSRGTAYSPLHF
J: TRBJ1-1; D: -; V: TRBV12-3/TRBV12-4; size: many; DNA: TGTGCCAGCAGTTGGGGGCCGGCCACTGAAGCTTTCTTT; CDR3: CASSWGPATEAFF
J: TRBJ2-2; D: TRBD1; V: TRBV7-9; size: few; DNA: TGTGCCAGCAGCTTAGTAGACAGGGGGGCCGAGCTGTTTTTT; CDR3: CASSLVDRGAELFF
J: TRBJ1-1; D: -; V: TRBV4-3; size: few; DNA: TGCGCCAGCAGCCAAGATTCGAATGGATTCACTGAAGCTTTCTTT; CDR3: CASSQDSNGFTEAFF
J: TRBJ2-1; D: -; V: TRBV28; size: many; DNA: TGTGCCAGCAGGACAGTCTATGAGCAGTTCTTC; CDR3: CASRTVYEQFF
J: TRBJ2-3; D: TRBD2; V: TRBV28; size: many; DNA: TGTGCCAGCAGGGAGGGAGGGGTTACAGATACGCAGTATTTT; CDR3: CASREGGVTDTQYF
J: TRBJ2-1; D: -; V: TRBV9; size: few; DNA: TGTGCCAGCAGCGCGCTTGGGGGGTCCTACAATGAGCAGTTCTTC; CDR3: CASSALGGSYNEQFF
J: TRBJ1-5; D: TRBD1; V: TRBV2; size: many; DNA: TGTGCCAGCAGGGGGACAGGGTTTACTACCCAGCATTTT; CDR3: CASRGTGFTTQHF
J: TRBJ2-3; D: TRBD1; V: TRBV5-6; size: few; DNA: TGTGCCAGCAGCTTTGGCAGGGGGATCACAGATACGCAGTATTTT; CDR3: CASSFGRGITDTQYF
J: TRBJ1-5; D: -; V: TRBV27; size: few; DNA: TGTGCCAGCGGTCTTAAGGGGACGGGCAATCAGCCCCAGCATTTT; CDR3: CASGLKGTGNQPQHF
J: TRBJ2-2; D: TRBD2; V: TRBV9; size: -; DNA: TGTGCCAGCAGCGTAGTTAGCGGGAGGAACACCGGGGAGCTGTTTTTT; CDR3: CASSVVSGRNTGELFF
J: TRBJ1-5; D: TRBD1; V: TRBV28; size: many; DNA: TGTGCCAGCAGTTCCGGAAGACAGGGCGCGCGGCCCCAGCATTTT; CDR3: CASSSGRQGARPQHF
J: TRBJ1-4; D: -; V: TRBV5-1; size: many; DNA: TGCGCCAGCAGCTTGGACAGCGCAACTAATGAAAAACTGTTTTTT; CDR3: CASSLDSATNEKLFF
J: TRBJ1-4; D: TRBD1; V: TRBV5-1; size: -; DNA: TGCGCCAGCAGCTGGGCGGGTACAGGGGACGAAAAACTGTTTTTT; CDR3: CASSWAGTGDEKLFF
J: TRBJ1-1; D: -; V: TRBV20-1; size: few; DNA: TGCAGTGCTAGCATTTCGGGGAAACAGGGTGAAGCTTTCTTT; CDR3: CSASISGKQGEAFF
J: TRBJ2-2; D: -; V: TRBV27; size: -; DNA: TGTGCCAGCAGTTTAAAGGGGGGGATCGGGGAGCTGTTTTTT; CDR3: CASSLKGGIGELFF